This T cell receptor (beta chain) was identified during a study of shared clonotypes between healthy human individuals. About the research overall: CD4 naive cells filled three plates per donor, CD4 memory three, CD8 naive two and CD8 memory one. Study conclusions and caveats: Donors were few, which limited the genetic and exposure-history diversity represented.

This clone was recorded a few times. Its antigen is still unknown. An assay was performed, and its level was deep. This table comes from immunoSEQ multiplex PCR, and its TCRdb copy is limited to in-frame clones, with some not included. Among 2,500,000 or so clones, around nine tenths were seen once, and the ten largest hold 0.11% to 0.15%. Trimming left V 3 bases short and J 6 bases short, with 14 bases between. The CDR3 covers 14 residues. Germline assignment: CDR1 KGHSH and CDR2 LQKENI. Sample: naive CD4+ T cells sorted from blood. The subset here: CD45RA+ positively selected. V is TRBV18 and J is TRBJ1-1, with D unclear. This clonotype originated in a man aged 18 to 35 in good health. CDR3 sequence: CASSPQFSEPEAFF. The CDR3 DNA reads TGTGCCAGCTCACCTCAATTTTCGGAGCCTGAAGCTTTCTTT.